This is a list of T cell receptor beta chains from one sample in a study of blood T cell repertoires in COVID-19. Here immunoSEQ multiplex PCR was the method, and the copy in TCRdb shows in-frame clones only, minus some. The table has about 320,000 clones, 89% seen once. Source material: PBMCs or T cells enriched from blood (not recorded which). The source is a man aged 55 to 70 who had recovered from COVID-19. Each CDR3 is given with its conserved first and last residue. D genes are given only for firm matches. Expanded clones are given a class, and other clones once, few, many or no size at all.

clone_size j_call d_call v_call cdr3_nt cdr3_aa
NA TRBJ1-6 NA TRBV28 TGTGCCAGCAGTTTTAGCAGAAATAATTCACCCCTCCACTTT CASSFSRNNSPLHF
few TRBJ1-1 NA TRBV19 TGTGCCAGTAGTGAGGGCTATTATGGCACTGAAGCTTTCTTT CASSEGYYGTEAFF
NA TRBJ2-1 TRBD2 TRBV24-1 TGTGCCACCAGTGATGCAGCGGGAGGGTCGTACAATGAGCAGTTCTTC CATSDAAGGSYNEQFF
NA TRBJ1-1 NA TRBV5-4 TGTGCCTTTACTCCAGGGGTTAACCAGAACACTGAAGCTTTCTTT CAFTPGVNQNTEAFF
once TRBJ2-1 TRBD2 TRBV9 TGTGCCAGCAGCCCCGACGGGACTAGCGGGAGTCTTGAGCAGTTCTTC CASSPDGTSGSLEQFF
NA TRBJ1-6 NA TRBV28 TGTGCCAGCAGTTTTGGGCGGGGCTTCTTTCCCCTCCACTTT CASSFGRGFFPLHF
NA TRBJ2-3 NA TRBV9 TGTGCCAGCAGCGCGCGCCCGGAGGGAGATACGCAGTATTTT CASSARPEGDTQYF
NA TRBJ2-5 TRBD1 TRBV11-1 TGTGCCAGCAGCTGGGGGACAGGGAGGACAGAGACCCAGTACTTC CASSWGTGRTETQYF
NA TRBJ1-1 TRBD1 TRBV9 TGTGCCAGCAGCGTAGCCTTAACAGGGGGCAACACTGAAGCTTTCTTT CASSVALTGGNTEAFF
NA TRBJ2-3 TRBD1 TRBV28 TGTGCCAGCAGTACCCCGGGACAGCCCTCAGATACGCAGTATTTT CASSTPGQPSDTQYF
NA TRBJ2-2 NA TRBV5-4 TGTGCCAGCAGCTTGGACAGCCCTTCGAACACCGGGGAGCTGTTTTTT CASSLDSPSNTGELFF
NA TRBJ2-3 TRBD1 TRBV7-6 TGTGCCAGCAGCCCAGGACAGGAGAGCACAGATACGCAGTATTTT CASSPGQESTDTQYF
NA TRBJ2-7 NA TRBV3-1/TRBV3-2 TGTGCCAGCAGCCCTTGGGGGGGGGCGGCCTACGAGCAGTACTTC CASSPWGGAAYEQYF
NA TRBJ2-7 TRBD2 TRBV18 TGTGCCAGCTCACCCTTAGCGGGAGGGAGCTCCTACGAGCAGTACTTC CASSPLAGGSSYEQYF
NA TRBJ2-7 NA TRBV21-1 TGTGCCAGCAGCAAAGGGACCGAGGGTGCGGGGGAGCAGTACTTC CASSKGTEGAGEQYF
NA TRBJ1-1 NA TRBV5-1 TGCGCCAGCAGCTTTAGGACAGACAACACTGAAGCTTTCTTT CASSFRTDNTEAFF
NA TRBJ2-3 NA TRBV4-1 TGCGCCAGCAGCCTCCGGACAGGGGCGAATAGCGGGGGGTCCACGGATACGCAGTATTTT CASSLRTGANSGGSTDTQYF
NA TRBJ2-7 TRBD2 TRBV5-1 TGCGCCAGCAGCCCGTCTAGCGGGCCGACCTACGAGCAGTACTTC CASSPSSGPTYEQYF
NA TRBJ2-2 TRBD1 TRBV19 TGTGCCAGTACATCACAGGGGGACACCGGGGAGCTGTTTTTT CASTSQGDTGELFF
NA TRBJ2-2 NA TRBV6-5 TGTGCCAGCAGGTTCAGGGGGGCAAACACCGGGGAGCTGTTTTTT CASRFRGANTGELFF
NA TRBJ1-1 NA TRBV18 TGTGCCAGCTCAGCGACAGGAGAAGCTTTCTTT CASSATGEAFF
NA TRBJ2-2 TRBD2 TRBV6-5 TGTGCCAGCAGTTACTCCGGGGCGGGAGGGCCCGGGGAGCTGTTTTTT CASSYSGAGGPGELFF
NA TRBJ1-1 NA TRBV2 TGTGCCAGCAGCCAGCAAGGGGGGGGCGACGAAGCTTTCTTT CASSQQGGGDEAFF
NA TRBJ1-4 TRBD1 TRBV28 TGTGCCAGCAGTTTGAGTTCGACAGGGGAGGAAAAACTGTTTTTT CASSLSSTGEEKLFF
once TRBJ2-4 TRBD2 TRBV18 TGTGCCAGCTCCCTTAGCGGGAGGGCCTCGAACATTCAGTACTTC CASSLSGRASNIQYF
NA TRBJ1-1 NA TRBV18 TGTGCCAGCTCACAAGTTAGCACTGAAGCTTTCTTT CASSQVSTEAFF
once TRBJ2-1 TRBD2 TRBV9 TGTGCCAGCAGCACCAAACTAGCGGGAGTTAGAAATGAGCAGTTCTTC CASSTKLAGVRNEQFF
NA TRBJ1-1 NA TRBV28 TGTGCCAGCAGTTTAAAACAGGGGAACACTGAAGCTTTCTTT CASSLKQGNTEAFF
NA TRBJ2-5 TRBD2 TRBV5-1 TGCGCCAGCAGCTTGACGGGAGGGCCGGTTTCAGAGACCCAGTACTTC CASSLTGGPVSETQYF
NA TRBJ2-7 TRBD1 TRBV29-1 TGCAGCGTAAGGGACAGGGGGTGGTACGAGCAGTACTTC CSVRDRGWYEQYF
NA TRBJ2-1 TRBD1 TRBV4-2 TGTGCCAGCAGCCTGGGACAGTACAATGAGCAGTTCTTC CASSLGQYNEQFF
NA TRBJ1-1 NA TRBV20-1 TGCAGTGCTAGACGCGTAGAAGCTTTCTTT CSARRVEAFF
NA TRBJ2-1 TRBD1 TRBV19 TGTGCCAGTAGTTTGGACAGGGGGTTTTCCCCGACGGGGGATGAGCAGTTCTTC CASSLDRGFSPTGDEQFF
NA TRBJ1-2 TRBD1 TRBV2 TGTGCCAGCAGGCGGGACAGATCTTCTAACTATGGCTACACCTTC CASRRDRSSNYGYTF
NA TRBJ2-2 TRBD2 TRBV4-3 TGCGCCAGCAGCCAAGGGCAATATACTAGCGGGAGTAGGACCGGGGAGCTGTTTTTT CASSQGQYTSGSRTGELFF
NA TRBJ1-1 NA TRBV6-5 TGTGCCAGCAGTCTCCAGCGGAACACTGAAGCTTTCTTT CASSLQRNTEAFF